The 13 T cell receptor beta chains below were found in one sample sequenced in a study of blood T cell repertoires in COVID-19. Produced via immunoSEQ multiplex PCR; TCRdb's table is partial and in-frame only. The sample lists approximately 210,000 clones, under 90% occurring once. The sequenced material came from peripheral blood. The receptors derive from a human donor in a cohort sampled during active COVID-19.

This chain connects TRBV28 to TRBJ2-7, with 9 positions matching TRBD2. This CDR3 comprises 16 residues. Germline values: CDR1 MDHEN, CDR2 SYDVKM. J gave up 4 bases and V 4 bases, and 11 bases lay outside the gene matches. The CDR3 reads CASSSYQASGKYEQYF. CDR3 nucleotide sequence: TGTGCCAGCAGTTCCTACCAGGCTAGCGGGAAATACGAGCAGTACTTC.

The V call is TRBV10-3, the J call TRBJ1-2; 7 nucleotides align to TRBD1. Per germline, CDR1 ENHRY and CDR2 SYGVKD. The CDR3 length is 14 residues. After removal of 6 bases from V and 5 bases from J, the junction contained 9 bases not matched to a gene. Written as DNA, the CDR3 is TGTGCCATCAGCACAGGGGCGGCTTTTTATGGCTACACCTTC. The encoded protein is CAISTGAAFYGYTF.

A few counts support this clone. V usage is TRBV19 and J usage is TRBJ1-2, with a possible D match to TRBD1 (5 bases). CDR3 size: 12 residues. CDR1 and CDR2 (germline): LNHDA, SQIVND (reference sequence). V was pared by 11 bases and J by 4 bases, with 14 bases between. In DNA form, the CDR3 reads TGTGCCGGGGGGACGTCCGGCTATGGCTACACCTTC. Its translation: CAGGTSGYGYTF. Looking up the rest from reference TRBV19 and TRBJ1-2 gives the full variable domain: DGGITQSPKYLFRKEGQNVTLSCEQNLNHDAMYWYRQDPGQGLRLIYYSQIVNDFQKGDIAEGYSVSREKKESFPLTVTSAQKNPTAFYLCAGGTSGYGYTFGSGTRLTVV.

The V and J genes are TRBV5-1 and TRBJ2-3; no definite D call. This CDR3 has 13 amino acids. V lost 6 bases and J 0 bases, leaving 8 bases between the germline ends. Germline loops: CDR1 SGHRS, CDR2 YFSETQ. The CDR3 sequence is CASNSVSTDTQYF. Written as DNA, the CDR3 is TGCGCCAGCAATTCAGTGAGCACAGATACGCAGTATTTT.

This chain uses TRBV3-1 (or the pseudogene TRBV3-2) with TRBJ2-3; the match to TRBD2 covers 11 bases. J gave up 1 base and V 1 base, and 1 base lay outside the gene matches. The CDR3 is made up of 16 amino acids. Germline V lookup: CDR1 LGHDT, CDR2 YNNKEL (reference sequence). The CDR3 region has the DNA TGTGCCAGCAGCCAAGTGACTAGCGGGGGCACAGATACGCAGTATTTT. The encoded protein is CASSQVTSGGTDTQYF.

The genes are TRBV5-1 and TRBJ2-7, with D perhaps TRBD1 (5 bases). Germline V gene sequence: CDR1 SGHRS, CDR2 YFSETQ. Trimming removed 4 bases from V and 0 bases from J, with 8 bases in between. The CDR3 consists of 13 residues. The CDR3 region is CASSPDNSYEQYF. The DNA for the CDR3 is TGCGCCAGCAGCCCGGACAACTCCTACGAGCAGTACTTC. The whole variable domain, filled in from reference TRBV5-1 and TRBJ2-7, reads KAGVTQTPRYLIKTRGQQVTLSCSPISGHRSVSWYQQTPGQGLQFLFEYFSETQRNKGNFPGRFSGRQFSNSRSEMNVSTLELGDSALYLCASSPDNSYEQYFGPGTRLTVT.

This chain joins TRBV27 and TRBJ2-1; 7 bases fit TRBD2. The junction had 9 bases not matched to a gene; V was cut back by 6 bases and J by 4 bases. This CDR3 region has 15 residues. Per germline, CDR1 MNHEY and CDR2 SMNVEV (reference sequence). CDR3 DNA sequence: TGTGCCAGCAGCTTCGGGAGCGGGACGTACAATGAGCAGTTCTTC. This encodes CASSFGSGTYNEQFF.

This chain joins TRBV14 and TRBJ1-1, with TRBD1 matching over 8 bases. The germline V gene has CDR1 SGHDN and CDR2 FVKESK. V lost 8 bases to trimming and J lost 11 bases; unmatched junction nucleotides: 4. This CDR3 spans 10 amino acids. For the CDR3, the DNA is TGTGCCAGCGAACAGGGGGTGGCTTTCTTT. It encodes CASEQGVAFF.

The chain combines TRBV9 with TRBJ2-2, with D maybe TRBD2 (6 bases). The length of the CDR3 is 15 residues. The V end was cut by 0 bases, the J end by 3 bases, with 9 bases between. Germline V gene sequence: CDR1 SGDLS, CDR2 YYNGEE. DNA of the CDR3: TGTGCCAGCAGCGTAGATGGAGGGTACACCGGGGAGCTGTTTTTT. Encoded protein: CASSVDGGYTGELFF.

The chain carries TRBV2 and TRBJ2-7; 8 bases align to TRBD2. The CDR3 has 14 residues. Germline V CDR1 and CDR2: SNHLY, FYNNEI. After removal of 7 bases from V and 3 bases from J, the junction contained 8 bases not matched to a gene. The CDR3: CASKGLSGGYEQYF. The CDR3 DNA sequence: TGTGCCAGCAAAGGACTAAGCGGGGGCTACGAGCAGTACTTC.

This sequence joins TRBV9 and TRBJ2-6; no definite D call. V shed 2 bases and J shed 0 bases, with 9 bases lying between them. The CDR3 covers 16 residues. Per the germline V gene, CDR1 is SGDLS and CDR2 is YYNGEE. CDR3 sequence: CASSVFGYSGANVLTF. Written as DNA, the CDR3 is TGTGCCAGCAGCGTTTTCGGGTACTCTGGGGCCAACGTCCTGACTTTC.

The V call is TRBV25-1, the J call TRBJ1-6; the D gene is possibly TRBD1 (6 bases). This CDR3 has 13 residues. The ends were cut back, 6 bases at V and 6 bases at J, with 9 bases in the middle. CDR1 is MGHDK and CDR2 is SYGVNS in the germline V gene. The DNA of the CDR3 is TGTGCCAGCAGCGGACAGCCTAATTCACCCCTCCACTTT. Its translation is CASSGQPNSPLHF.

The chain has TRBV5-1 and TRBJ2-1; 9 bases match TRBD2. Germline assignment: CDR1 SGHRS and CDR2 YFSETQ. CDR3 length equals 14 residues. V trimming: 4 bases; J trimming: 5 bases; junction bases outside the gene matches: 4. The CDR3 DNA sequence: TGCGCCAGCAGCGGACTAGCGTCCGACAATGAGCAGTTCTTC. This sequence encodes CASSGLASDNEQFF.